The 32 T cell receptor beta chains listed next were all sequenced from one sample in a study of cytomegalovirus exposure and HLA in healthy donors. PCR used 60 Vbeta primers and 13 Jbeta primers. Data came from immunoSEQ multiplex PCR; TCRdb stores just in-frame clones and leaves some out. In all, the sample yields about 40,000 clones. The sample taken for sequencing was PBMCs. The source of these receptors is a human donor in good health.

V and J are TRBV30 and TRBJ1-2, with TRBD1 identical over 9 bases. CDR1 and CDR2 (germline): GTSNPN, SVGIG (reference sequence). V lost 6 bases and J lost 3; bases outside the gene matches: 5. The CDR3 consists of 13 residues. CDR3 coding DNA: TGTGCCTGTAGGGACAGGGCCCACTATGGCTACACCTTC. The encoded protein is CACRDRAHYGYTF.

The rearrangement uses TRBV5-1 and TRBJ1-5; 8 bases map to TRBD1. Germline CDR1 reads SGHRS; CDR2 reads YFSETQ. The trim removed 0 bases at V and 2 bases at J, leaving 1 base unmatched. There are 15 residues in the CDR3. CDR3 DNA sequence: TGCGCCAGCAGCTTGGCAGGGGGCGGCAATCAGCCCCAGCATTTT. Translated: CASSLAGGGNQPQHF.

This clone counts as medium-sized by frequency. The V and J genes are TRBV2 and TRBJ2-2; D ambiguous. Trimming stripped 8 bases from V and 0 bases from J, with 7 bases between. Germline CDR1 reads SNHLY; CDR2 reads FYNNEI. The CDR3 runs 13 residues. The chain's CDR3 is CASSNTNTGELFF. For the CDR3, the DNA is TGTGCCAGCTCTAATACGAACACCGGGGAGCTGTTTTTT.

The chain carries TRBV5-8 and TRBJ2-3; D is possibly TRBD2 (5 bases). CDR3 length: 15 residues. Germline V CDR1 and CDR2: SGHTS, YDEGEE. With 1 base removed from V and 2 bases from J, the gap between germline ends came to 11 bases. CDR3 amino acids: CASSLQRSITDTQYF. CDR3 nucleotides: TGTGCCAGCAGCTTGCAGCGGTCTATCACAGATACGCAGTATTTT.

The CDR3: CSVEAGWNGYTF. Written as DNA, the CDR3 is TGCAGCGTTGAGGCAGGGTGGAATGGCTACACCTTC. The chain is built from TRBV29-1 and TRBJ1-2; possible D gene TRBD1, 5 bases. V lost 3 bases, J lost 6 bases, and 11 bases lay in between. There are 12 residues in the CDR3. The germline CDR1 and CDR2 sequences are SQVTM and ANQGSEA.

V and J are TRBV11-2 and TRBJ2-5, with 7 bases fitting TRBD2. From germline, CDR1 is SGHAT and CDR2 FQNNGV. This CDR3 is built from 14 residues. The J segment lost 3 bases and the V segment lost 3 bases, leaving 4 bases of the junction unmatched. The CDR3 nucleotides read TGTGCCAGCAGCTTCGGAGCGGGGAAAGAGACCCAGTACTTC. Amino acids: CASSFGAGKETQYF.

This CDR3 is CASSSRVSGELFF. The CDR3, as DNA: TGTGCCAGCAGCTCCAGGGTGTCCGGGGAGCTGTTTTTT. V is TRBV7-6 and J is TRBJ2-2, with D maybe TRBD1 (5 bases). Looked up from germline, CDR1 is SGHVS and CDR2 is FNYEAQ. The V end was cut by 4 bases, the J end by 6 bases, with 9 bases between. CDR3 length equals 13 residues. The variable domain in full, completed from reference TRBV7-6 and TRBJ2-2, reads GAGVSQSPRYKVTKRGQDVALRCDPISGHVSLYWYRQALGQGPEFLTYFNYEAQQDKSGLPNDRFSAERPEGSISTLTIQRTEQRDSAMYRCASSSRVSGELFFGEGSRLTVL.

V gene TRBV30 combines with J gene TRBJ2-1; 9 bases are a match to TRBD2. The CDR3 extends over 16 amino acids. In germline, CDR1 is GTSNPN, CDR2 SVGIG (reference sequence). J was trimmed by 0 bases and V by 3 bases; bases with no gene match: 6. The CDR3 DNA sequence: TGTGCCTGGAGGGGTTTAGCGGGGGACTCCTACAATGAGCAGTTCTTC. Amino acid sequence: CAWRGLAGDSYNEQFF. Using reference TRBV30 and TRBJ2-1 for the parts outside the CDR3, the full variable domain is SQTIHQWPATLVQPVGSPLSLECTVEGTSNPNLYWYRQAAGRGLQLLFYSVGIGQISSEVPQNLSASRPQDRQFILSSKKLLLSDSGFYLCAWRGLAGDSYNEQFFGPGTRLTVL.

As to this clone: Other DNA variants within this sample encode the same CDR3. The chain carries TRBV6-5 and TRBJ1-1; D might be TRBD1 (5 bases). The CDR3 runs 14 residues. Trimming stripped 6 bases from V and 1 base from J, with 12 bases between. From germline, CDR1 is MNHEY and CDR2 SVGAGI. The CDR3 loop is CASRTRRGNTEAFF. Here the CDR3 DNA reads TGTGCCAGCAGAACCCGAAGGGGGAACACTGAAGCTTTCTTT.

The V call is TRBV11-1, the J call TRBJ2-1; 11 bases line up with TRBD2. Germline assignment: CDR1 SGHAT and CDR2 FQDESV (reference sequence). V lost 4 bases to trimming and J lost 4 bases; unmatched junction nucleotides: 3. The CDR3 runs 15 residues. The CDR3 reads CASSSSGGSYNEQFF. In DNA, the CDR3 is TGTGCCAGCAGCTCTAGCGGGGGGTCATACAATGAGCAGTTCTTC.

The V gene is TRBV14, the J gene TRBJ2-1; no reliable D call. This CDR3 region has 13 residues. Germline loops: CDR1 SGHDN, CDR2 FVKESK. The V gene lost 0 bases and the J gene lost 6 bases, with 6 bases spanning the gap. CDR3 sequence (DNA): TGTGCCAGCAGCCAAGATGGGCGCAATGAGCAGTTCTTC. Its translation is CASSQDGRNEQFF.

The chain combines TRBV4-1 with TRBJ1-5; 10 bases agree with TRBD1. Germline-derived CDR1 and CDR2 are MGHRA and YSYEKL. Losses at the gene ends were 4 bases for V and 5 bases for J; bases not matched to a gene: 5. The CDR3 contains 15 residues. DNA for the CDR3: TGCGCCAGCAGCCCTTCGGGACAGGGGTATCAGCCCCAGCATTTT. Translating gives CASSPSGQGYQPQHF.

The chain combines TRBV5-1 with TRBJ1-2, with TRBD1 as a possible D gene (6 bases). V lost 0 bases to trimming and J lost 8 bases, with 14 bases between them. This CDR3 spans 14 amino acids. Germline V CDR1 and CDR2: SGHRS, YFSETQ. CDR3 sequence: CASSLEWAGEGYTF. The CDR3, as DNA: TGCGCCAGCAGCTTGGAATGGGCAGGGGAGGGCTACACCTTC.

V is TRBV11-1 and J is TRBJ2-1; TRBD1 aligns across 8 bases. Germline values: CDR1 SGHAT, CDR2 FQDESV (reference sequence). With 6 bases clipped from V and 5 bases from J, the junction kept 9 bases outside the gene matches. The CDR3 length is 15 residues. CDR3 DNA: TGTGCCAGCAGAAAGACAGGGGTAAGGGACAATGAGCAGTTCTTC. Protein: CASRKTGVRDNEQFF.

This chain links TRBV7-9 with TRBJ2-6, with D hard to call. V was pared by 0 bases and J by 0 bases, with 6 bases between. Looked up from germline, CDR1 is SEHNR and CDR2 is FQNEAQ (reference sequence). The CDR3 consists of 16 residues. The CDR3 here is CASSLAGSSGANVLTF. DNA of the CDR3: TGTGCCAGCAGCTTAGCCGGTAGCTCTGGGGCCAACGTCCTGACTTTC.

The chain couples TRBV6-1 to TRBJ2-5, with 7 bases lining up with TRBD1. The J segment lost 1 base and the V segment lost 6 bases, leaving 2 bases of the junction unmatched. The length of the CDR3 is 13 residues. The germline V gene has CDR1 MNHNS and CDR2 SASEGT. The CDR3 nucleotides read TGTGCCAGCAGGCCAGGGGGCCAAGAGACCCAGTACTTC. Translating gives CASRPGGQETQYF.

This chain links TRBV30 with TRBJ1-5; no definite D call. The CDR3 spans 14 residues. Trimming stripped 4 bases from V and 1 base from J, with 11 bases between. The germline CDR1 and CDR2 sequences are GTSNPN and SVGIG (reference sequence). The CDR3 DNA is TGTGCCTGGACCACTTCAAACAGCAATCAGCCCCAGCATTTT. The encoded protein is CAWTTSNSNQPQHF.

V and J are TRBV29-1 and TRBJ1-2, with 7 bases that match TRBD1. CDR1 SQVTM and CDR2 ANQGSEA come from the germline V gene. The V gene end was trimmed by 3 bases and the J gene end by 8 bases; junction bases not matched to a gene: 6. This CDR3 has 12 residues. Here the CDR3 reads CSVDEGARGYTF. The CDR3 DNA reads TGCAGCGTTGACGAGGGGGCCCGGGGCTACACCTTC.

The chain has TRBV28 and TRBJ1-2; 10 bases are a match to TRBD1. CDR3 length equals 13 residues. V shed 6 bases and J 6 bases; nucleotides not matched to a gene: 4. Looked up from germline, CDR1 is MDHEN and CDR2 is SYDVKM. CDR3 amino acids: CASRQTGGHGYTF. DNA of the CDR3: TGTGCCAGCAGACAGACAGGGGGCCATGGCTACACCTTC.

The chain joins TRBV18 to TRBJ1-1; D is perhaps TRBD1 (5 bases). This CDR3 contains 13 residues. Trimming left V 6 bases short and J 4 bases short, with 12 bases between. Germline CDR1 is KGHSH and CDR2 is LQKENI. The CDR3 loop is CASSGSGRTEAFF. The CDR3, as DNA: TGTGCCAGCTCCGGGTCAGGGCGCACTGAAGCTTTCTTT. Full variable domain (missing parts from reference TRBV18 and TRBJ1-1): NAGVMQNPRHLVRRRGQEARLRCSPMKGHSHVYWYRQLPEEGLKFMVYLQKENIIDESGMPKERFSAEFPKEGPSILRIQQVVRGDSAAYFCASSGSGRTEAFFGQGTRLTVV.

The chain joins TRBV9 to TRBJ1-2; no firm D call. This CDR3 comprises 14 residues. Trimming removed 4 bases from V and 8 bases from J, with 18 bases in between. CDR1 SGDLS and CDR2 YYNGEE come from the germline V gene. CDR3 loop: CASSPRVGRGGYTF. For the CDR3, the DNA is TGTGCCAGCAGCCCCCGGGTAGGGCGGGGAGGCTACACCTTC.

The chain links TRBV7-2 to TRBJ1-2; maybe TRBD1 (6 bases). Germline values: CDR1 SGHTA, CDR2 FQGNSA. This CDR3 comprises 14 residues. V was pared by 5 bases and J by 1 base, with 11 bases between. The CDR3 region has the DNA TGTGCCAGCAGCCCCATACAGGGTAACTATGGCTACACCTTC. This sequence encodes CASSPIQGNYGYTF.

On this clone: Within the sample, other DNA sequences also encode this same CDR3. This chain links TRBV19 with TRBJ1-5; possible D gene TRBD1, 5 bases. The CDR3 spans 13 residues. Looked up from germline, CDR1 is LNHDA and CDR2 is SQIVND (reference sequence). Trimming took off 5 bases at V and 7 bases at J, with 12 bases between the two ends. The CDR3 DNA follows: TGTGCCAGTAGTTCCGGACACTACCAGCCCCAGCATTTT. Translation gives CASSSGHYQPQHF.

Frequency places this clone as medium-sized. The chain carries TRBV6-5 and TRBJ2-7, with a weak D call TRBD1 (6 bases). Germline lookup yields CDR1 MNHEY and CDR2 SVGAGI. This CDR3 comprises 15 residues. Trimming left V 10 bases short and J 3 bases short, with 22 bases between. The CDR3 DNA sequence: TGTGCCACTACCCGCCCTTCGACAGGCCTCTACGAGCAGTACTTC. It translates to CATTRPSTGLYEQYF.

About this clone: At one end, the junction sequence differs from germline, possibly due to a read error. V is TRBV5-1 and J is TRBJ1-1; maybe TRBD1 (5 bases). CDR3 size: 14 residues. In germline, CDR1 is SGHRS, CDR2 YFSETQ. CDR3 sequence (DNA): TGCGCCAGCAGTTTGGAGACACCCCAGGGTAAAGCTTTCTTT. As protein: CASSLETPQGKAFF.

V usage is TRBV29-1 and J usage is TRBJ1-1; D is possibly TRBD1 (5 bases). The CDR3 sequence is 15 residues long. The germline gives CDR1 SQVTM, CDR2 ANQGSEA. Deletions cut 4 bases from V and 0 bases from J, with 15 bases between. CDR3 DNA sequence: TGCAGCGTTGGGGAGGGGAACACATTGAACACTGAAGCTTTCTTT. Amino acids: CSVGEGNTLNTEAFF.

This chain links TRBV27 with TRBJ1-5; D possibly corresponds to TRBD1 (5 bases). V lost 5 bases, J lost 1 base, and 15 bases lay in between. The CDR3 loop spans 16 amino acids. Germline values: CDR1 MNHEY, CDR2 SMNVEV (reference sequence). The CDR3 protein is CASSPRGGVSNQPQHF. In nucleotides, the CDR3 is TGTGCCAGCAGTCCCCGCGGAGGGGTCAGCAATCAGCCCCAGCATTTT.

The rearrangement links TRBV5-1 to TRBJ1-1, with D possibly being TRBD1 (6 bases). Germline V lookup: CDR1 SGHRS, CDR2 YFSETQ. The CDR3 runs to 16 residues. Deletions cut 2 bases from V and 2 bases from J, with 16 bases between. Written as DNA, the CDR3 is TGCGCCAGCAGCTTCCGGACTGCAGGGGCTAACACTGAAGCTTTCTTT. This translates into CASSFRTAGANTEAFF.

By frequency, this clone registers medium-sized. The chain links TRBV6-4 to TRBJ2-1; 11 nucleotides match TRBD2. Germline V gene sequence: CDR1 MRHNA, CDR2 SNTAGT. The CDR3 covers 15 residues. V trimming: 0 bases; J trimming: 6 bases; junction bases outside the gene matches: 1. CDR3 loop: CASSDSSGGANEQFF. CDR3 in DNA: TGTGCCAGCAGTGACTCTAGCGGGGGGGCCAATGAGCAGTTCTTC.

The chain joins TRBV6-1 to TRBJ2-3, with D perhaps matching TRBD2 (5 bases). This CDR3 is built from 19 residues. The ends were cut back, 2 bases at V and 3 bases at J, with 24 bases in the middle. Germline V CDR1 and CDR2: MNHNS, SASEGT. Here the CDR3 DNA reads TGTGCCAGCAGTGAACGATCAACCCGAGGGCTTTCGGTGACAGATACGCAGTATTTT. It encodes CASSERSTRGLSVTDTQYF.

The rearrangement uses TRBV5-1 and TRBJ2-1; 7 nucleotides match TRBD1. The CDR3 spans 13 residues. Trimming cost V 3 bases and J 7 bases; bases outside gene matches: 4. Per the germline V gene, CDR1 is SGHRS and CDR2 is YFSETQ. The CDR3 DNA reads TGCGCCAGCAGCTCCTCGACAGGGAATGAGCAGTTCTTC. Translated, it gives CASSSSTGNEQFF.

The rearrangement links TRBV28 to TRBJ2-5; D is unresolved. Germline-derived CDR1 and CDR2 are MDHEN and SYDVKM. The CDR3 contains 16 residues. The V gene lost 4 bases and the J gene lost 10 bases, with 25 bases spanning the gap. The CDR3 is CASSSPKAGARQNQYF. CDR3 DNA sequence: TGTGCCAGCAGTTCCCCCAAGGCAGGCGCAAGGCAGAACCAGTACTTC.